This TCR beta chain was recorded in a study of blood T cell repertoires in COVID-19. Study details: Samples came from the United States, Italy and Spain, spanning acute and convalescent COVID-19.

The table lists this clone with a few counts. The data were produced by immunoSEQ multiplex PCR, yet TCRdb's version contains in-frame clones alone and is incomplete. The top ten hold over 2% of the sample, which has about 24,000 clones, roughly 77% seen once. The V gene's germline CDR1 is MDHEN and CDR2 SYDVKM. V lost 2 bases to trimming and J lost 9 bases, with 13 bases between them. The CDR3 length is 13 residues. The sequenced sample was peripheral blood. The V call is TRBV28, the J call TRBJ1-1; the D is unclear. The receptor comes from a woman aged 70-85 years with COVID-19, enrolled during active disease. CDR3 DNA sequence: TGTGCCAGCAGTTTAAGCAGGTCCCAAAAAGCTTTCTTT. Its protein is CASSLSRSQKAFF.